This section outlines one T cell receptor beta chain sequence together with its context. Its antigen is currently unknown. TCRdb reprocessed the reads with MiXCR, giving one entry per CDR3 protein. The sample has some 480,000 distinct CDR3 sequences, around 30% seen once. The sample is drawn from a study of T cell repertoires in cytomegalovirus infection. Study in general: Recently identified HLA-C-restricted CMV epitopes and well-studied HLA-B-restricted CMV epitopes were used by the study. An indication of both CMV infection and matching HLA type came from public TCR beta signatures.

Study-wide results and caveats: It was HLA-C-restricted CMV-specific TCR beta clonotypes that dominated the response ex vivo.

CDR3 length: 14 residues. V lost 6 bases to trimming and J lost 1 base; unmatched junction nucleotides: 2. Germline V gene sequence: CDR1 MNHNS, CDR2 SASEGT. This TCR was recovered from a human donor in good health (CMV status not recorded). Some clones in this sample may be carry-over from other donors' samples. V gene TRBV6-1 combines with J gene TRBJ1-5; 8 bases fit TRBD1. The sample in question was cultured PBMCs, obtained from culture after CMV antigen stimulation. CDR3 loop: CASRDRVSNQPQHF. CDR3 nucleotide sequence: TGTGCCAGCAGGGACAGGGTGAGCAATCAGCCCCAGCATTTT.